This is a list of T cell receptor beta chains from one sample in a study of blood T cell repertoires in COVID-19. Using immunoSEQ multiplex PCR, the repertoire was profiled, and TCRdb retains in-frame clones only, with some absent. The sample records some 230,000 clones, roughly 86% being singletons. Source material: peripheral blood. The receptors were gathered from a woman aged 45-60 years with COVID-19, enrolled during active disease. Each CDR3 is given with its conserved first and last residue. D genes are given only for firm matches. Not all rows give a size; the values are once, few, many and, for expanded clones, a class.

clone size	J gene	D gene	V gene	CDR3 protein	CDR3 DNA
NA	TRBJ2-2	NA	TRBV10-3	CAISESEYAGELFF	TGTGCCATCAGTGAGTCCGAGTACGCCGGGGAGCTGTTTTTT
NA	TRBJ2-7	NA	TRBV28	CASSPLLSFYEQYF	TGTGCCAGCAGTCCCCTCCTTAGTTTCTACGAGCAGTACTTC
NA	TRBJ1-2	NA	TRBV19	CASSISSGGDYGYTF	TGTGCCAGTAGTATCTCCTCGGGGGGCGACTATGGCTACACCTTC
NA	TRBJ2-2	TRBD1	TRBV30	CAWSAGQPAGELFF	TGTGCCTGGAGTGCGGGACAGCCGGCGGGGGAGCTGTTTTTT
NA	TRBJ2-1	TRBD1	TRBV27	CASTPLRADRVLLWFF	TGTGCCAGCACTCCTTTAAGGGCCGACAGGGTGCTGTTATGGTTCTTC
NA	TRBJ2-1	NA	TRBV19	CASSIGGGPARAPSYNEQFF	TGTGCCAGTAGTATAGGGGGGGGGCCAGCTCGCGCTCCTTCCTACAATGAGCAGTTCTTC
NA	TRBJ2-2	NA	TRBV7-6	CASSLIYGELFF	TGTGCCAGCAGCTTAATCTATGGGGAGCTGTTTTTT
NA	TRBJ2-1	NA	TRBV28	CASSPPEAYEQFF	TGTGCCAGCAGTCCCCCCGAGGCTTATGAGCAGTTCTTC
NA	TRBJ2-7	TRBD1	TRBV2	CASSKGQGAGEQYF	TGTGCCAGCAGTAAGGGGCAGGGGGCAGGAGAGCAGTACTTC
NA	TRBJ2-1	TRBD2	TRBV24-1	CATSDRIFAGGLNEQFF	TGTGCCACCAGTGACCGCATCTTTGCGGGGGGTTTAAATGAGCAGTTCTTC
NA	TRBJ2-5	NA	TRBV19	CASSIGGRQTEETQYF	TGTGCCAGTAGTATTGGTGGGAGGCAGACAGAAGAGACCCAGTACTTC
NA	TRBJ1-2	TRBD1	TRBV24-1	CATSDGGQGAVNGYTF	TGTGCCACCAGTGATGGCGGACAGGGGGCAGTCAATGGCTACACCTTC
NA	TRBJ1-2	NA	TRBV5-1	CASRQDNYGYTF	TGCGCCAGCAGACAGGATAACTATGGCTACACCTTC
NA	TRBJ2-7	NA	TRBV7-8	CASSPQRIGDRSYEQYF	TGTGCCAGCAGCCCCCAGCGGATCGGGGATCGGTCCTACGAGCAGTACTTC
few	TRBJ1-2	TRBD1	TRBV6-2/TRBV6-3	CASSYGSQGNYGYTF	TGTGCCAGCAGTTACGGATCACAGGGGAACTATGGCTACACCTTC
NA	TRBJ2-2	TRBD2	TRBV6-5	CASRTSGNTGELFF	TGTGCCAGCCGAACTAGCGGAAACACCGGGGAGCTGTTTTTT
NA	TRBJ1-2	NA	TRBV6-5	CASSSPGVTYGYTF	TGTGCCAGCAGTTCCCCGGGGGTAACTTATGGCTACACCTTC
NA	TRBJ2-1	TRBD2	TRBV19	CASTRGDHYNEQFF	TGTGCCAGTACGCGGGGGGACCATTACAATGAGCAGTTCTTC
NA	TRBJ1-5	NA	TRBV6-1	CASSEQRGQPQHF	TGTGCCAGCAGTGAACAAAGGGGTCAGCCCCAGCATTTT
NA	TRBJ1-6	TRBD1	TRBV18	CASSRDRDSPLHF	TGTGCCAGCTCACGTGACAGGGATTCACCCCTCCACTTT
NA	TRBJ2-5	NA	TRBV12-1	CASSFRDQETQYF	TGTGCCAGCAGCTTCCGGGACCAAGAGACCCAGTACTTC
NA	TRBJ2-1	TRBD2	TRBV3-1/TRBV3-2	CASSQIRTSGGSSYNEQFF	TGTGCCAGCAGCCAAATAAGGACTAGCGGGGGGAGCTCCTACAATGAGCAGTTCTTC
NA	TRBJ1-1	TRBD1	TRBV11-2	CASSLSGGPNTEAFF	TGTGCCAGCAGCTTATCAGGGGGCCCTAACACTGAAGCTTTCTTT